These 15 T cell receptor beta chains came from one sample sequenced in a study of blood T cell repertoires in COVID-19. Some clones are missing from TCRdb's copy, which holds only in-frame ones; the method was immunoSEQ multiplex PCR. The profile covers tens of thousands of clones, with approximately 86% appearing a single time and approximately 5% taken by the ten largest. The sequenced sample was peripheral blood. The receptors were gathered from a man aged 65 to 79 with acute or convalescent COVID-19.

The rearrangement joins TRBV11-2 to TRBJ2-3, with TRBD2 matching over 7 bases. V lost 2 bases and J lost 2; bases outside the gene matches: 4. The germline V gene has CDR1 SGHAT and CDR2 FQNNGV. The CDR3 runs 15 residues. The CDR3 DNA reads as TGTGCCAGCAGCTTACGCGGGGGACCCACAGATACGCAGTATTTT. This encodes CASSLRGGPTDTQYF. Variable domain in full (rest from reference TRBV11-2 and TRBJ2-3): EAGVAQSPRYKIIEKRQSVAFWCNPISGHATLYWYQQILGQGPKLLIQFQNNGVVDDSQLPKDRFSAERLKGVDSTLKIQPAKLEDSAVYLCASSLRGGPTDTQYFGPGTRLTVL.

The rearrangement uses TRBV24-1 and TRBJ2-1; the D gene is possibly TRBD1 (5 bases). V was pared by 0 bases and J by 9 bases, with 8 bases between. CDR3 length equals 13 residues. Germline V CDR1 and CDR2: KGHDR, SFDVKD. The CDR3 loop reads CATSDLWGGEQFF. The DNA of the CDR3 is TGTGCCACCAGTGATTTGTGGGGCGGTGAGCAGTTCTTC.

J is TRBJ2-1 and V is TRBV5-1; 9 bases line up with TRBD2. Germline trimming cut 0 bases from V and 5 bases from J; bases unmatched to any gene: 0. The V gene's germline CDR1 is SGHRS and CDR2 YFSETQ. This CDR3 spans 14 amino acids. In DNA form, the CDR3 reads TGCGCCAGCAGCTTGGGACTAGCGGACAATGAGCAGTTCTTC. Its protein product is CASSLGLADNEQFF.

This sequence joins TRBV18 and TRBJ1-5; D is undetermined. The V and J ends lost 2 bases and 5 bases respectively, with 7 bases between them. Looked up from germline, CDR1 is KGHSH and CDR2 is LQKENI. The CDR3 loop spans 13 amino acids. The CDR3 DNA reads TGTGCCAGCTCACCAGTTCCAGATCAGCCCCAGCATTTT. Its translation: CASSPVPDQPQHF.

The rearrangement joins TRBV21-1 to TRBJ2-7; the listed D gene, TRBD2, was not tested against the DNA. TRBV21-1 is a pseudogene segment. CDR3 length equals 15 residues. CDR3 sequence: CASSSRLAGGLEQYF. DNA of the CDR3: TGTGCCAGCAGCTCCCGTCTAGCGGGGGGGCTGGAGCAGTACTTC.

The rearrangement links TRBV19 to TRBJ1-2; perhaps TRBD1 as D (5 bases). The CDR3 sequence is 16 residues long. Germline V gene lookup returns CDR1 LNHDA and CDR2 SQIVND (reference sequence). The V end was cut by 8 bases, the J end by 0 bases, with 19 bases between. CDR3 coding DNA: TGTGCCAGTGGCAAACTGGTGGGGGGAGCTAACTATGGCTACACCTTC. This translates into CASGKLVGGANYGYTF.

The chain combines TRBV6-5 with TRBJ1-5; TRBD1 is a possible D gene (5 bases). Looked up from germline, CDR1 is MNHEY and CDR2 is SVGAGI. The CDR3 consists of 15 residues. V dropped 5 bases and J dropped 3 bases, with 14 bases sitting between them. The CDR3 DNA follows: TGTGCCAGCAGTCGGAACCAGGGCATCAATCAGCCCCAGCATTTT. Translated, it gives CASSRNQGINQPQHF.

This clone was found a few times. The genes are TRBV7-9 and TRBJ2-2; D is ambiguous. The V and J ends lost 6 bases and 4 bases respectively, with 6 bases between them. This CDR3 comprises 12 residues. From germline, CDR1 is SEHNR and CDR2 FQNEAQ (reference sequence). CDR3 sequence: CASSLSTGELFF. CDR3 sequence (DNA): TGTGCCAGCAGTCTGTCCACCGGGGAGCTGTTTTTT.

This clone has a handful of counts. V and J are TRBV2 and TRBJ1-2; 7 bases map to TRBD1. V gave up 2 bases and J gave up 3 bases; unmatched junction bases: 6. This CDR3 spans 15 amino acids. The V gene's germline CDR1 is SNHLY and CDR2 FYNNEI. The CDR3 sequence: CASSELGQRDYGYTF. The CDR3 region has the DNA TGTGCCAGCAGTGAATTGGGACAGAGGGACTATGGCTACACCTTC.

This sequence joins TRBV7-9 and TRBJ2-3, with 7 bases that match TRBD2. The CDR3 loop spans 14 amino acids. The V gene end was trimmed by 2 bases and the J gene end by 2 bases; junction bases not matched to a gene: 1. Looked up from germline, CDR1 is SEHNR and CDR2 is FQNEAQ (reference sequence). The CDR3 is CASSLSGATDTQYF. In nucleotides, the CDR3 is TGTGCCAGCAGCTTAAGCGGGGCCACAGATACGCAGTATTTT. The full variable domain, in which reference TRBV7-9 and TRBJ2-3 provide the parts outside the CDR3, is DTGVSQNPRHKITKRGQNVTFRCDPISEHNRLYWYRQTLGQGPEFLTYFQNEAQLEKSRLLSDRFSAERPKGSFSTLEIQRTEQGDSAMYLCASSLSGATDTQYFGPGTRLTVL.

The CDR3 is CASSLARGGASYEQYF. The DNA of the CDR3 is TGCGCCAGCAGCTTGGCCCGCGGGGGAGCCTCCTACGAGCAGTACTTC. The chain couples TRBV5-1 to TRBJ2-7; 7 bases are a match to TRBD2. CDR3 length: 16 amino acids. V gave up 0 bases and J gave up 0 bases; unmatched junction bases: 6. Germline V lookup: CDR1 SGHRS, CDR2 YFSETQ.

This chain joins TRBV6-1 and TRBJ1-3, with D unclear. This CDR3 has 16 residues. Germline-derived CDR1 and CDR2 are MNHNS and SASEGT. Between the trimmed V and J ends, which lost 1 base and 0 bases, there was a span of 10 bases. CDR3 loop: CASSEGPADSGNTIYF. CDR3 sequence (DNA): TGTGCCAGCAGTGAAGGGCCCGCAGACTCTGGAAACACCATATATTTT.

CDR3: CASSGQGYGYTF. CDR3 bases: TGTGCCAGCAGTGGACAGGGCTATGGCTACACCTTC. The chain employs TRBV2 and TRBJ1-2; 7 bases line up with TRBD1. Germline-derived CDR1 and CDR2 are SNHLY and FYNNEI. The CDR3 consists of 12 residues. Trimming at V came to 4 bases and at J to 4 bases, leaving 0 bases not matched to a gene.

The chain links TRBV27 to TRBJ1-1; D perhaps matches TRBD1 (5 bases). The ends were cut back, 3 bases at V and 7 bases at J, with 18 bases in the middle. This CDR3 has 15 amino acids. Per the germline V gene, CDR1 is MNHEY and CDR2 is SMNVEV (reference sequence). The CDR3 here is CASSFRSQGGFEAFF. CDR3 DNA sequence: TGTGCCAGCAGTTTTAGGAGTCAGGGAGGTTTTGAAGCTTTCTTT.

CDR3 sequence: CASSLLVYSNEQFF. As DNA, the CDR3 is TGTGCCAGCAGCTTATTGGTGTACAGCAATGAGCAGTTCTTC. The chain links TRBV7-2 to TRBJ2-1, with D unresolved. The CDR3 runs to 14 residues. Germline CDR1 reads SGHTA; CDR2 reads FQGNSA. V dropped 2 bases and J dropped 6 bases, with 11 bases sitting between them. Combining the CDR3 with reference TRBV7-2 and TRBJ2-1 gives the whole variable domain GAGVSQSPSNKVTEKGKDVELRCDPISGHTALYWYRQSLGQGLEFLIYFQGNSAPDKSGLPSDRFSAERTGGSVSTLTIQRTQQEDSAVYLCASSLLVYSNEQFFGPGTRLTVL.